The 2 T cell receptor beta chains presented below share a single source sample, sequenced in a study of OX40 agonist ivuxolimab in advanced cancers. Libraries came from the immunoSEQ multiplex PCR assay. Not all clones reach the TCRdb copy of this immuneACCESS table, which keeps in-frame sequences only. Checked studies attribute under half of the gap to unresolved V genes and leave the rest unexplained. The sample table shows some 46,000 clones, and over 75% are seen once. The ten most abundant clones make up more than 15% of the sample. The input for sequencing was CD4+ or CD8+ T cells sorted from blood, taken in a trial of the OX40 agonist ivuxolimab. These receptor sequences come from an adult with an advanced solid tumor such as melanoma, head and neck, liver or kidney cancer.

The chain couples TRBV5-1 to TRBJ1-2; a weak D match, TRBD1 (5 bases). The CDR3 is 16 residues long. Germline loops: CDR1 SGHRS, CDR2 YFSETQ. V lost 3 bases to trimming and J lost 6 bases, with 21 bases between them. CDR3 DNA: TGCGCCAGCAGCTCCTCCGATGGGACCGGGACGGATGGCTACACCTTC. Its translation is CASSSSDGTGTDGYTF. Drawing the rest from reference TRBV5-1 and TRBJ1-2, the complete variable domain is KAGVTQTPRYLIKTRGQQVTLSCSPISGHRSVSWYQQTPGQGLQFLFEYFSETQRNKGNFPGRFSGRQFSNSRSEMNVSTLELGDSALYLCASSSSDGTGTDGYTFGSGTRLTVV.

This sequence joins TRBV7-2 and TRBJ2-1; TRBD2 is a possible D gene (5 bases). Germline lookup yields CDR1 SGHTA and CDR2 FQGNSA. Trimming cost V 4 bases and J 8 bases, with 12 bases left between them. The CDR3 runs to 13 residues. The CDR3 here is CASSSLRGDEQFF. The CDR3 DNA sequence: TGTGCCAGCAGCTCGCTACGGGGAGATGAGCAGTTCTTC.